This T cell receptor (beta chain) was found in a study of blood T cell repertoires in COVID-19. Some clones are missing from TCRdb's copy, which holds only in-frame ones; the method was immunoSEQ multiplex PCR. The data contain about 70,000 clones, 88% of them singletons. The V gene's germline CDR1 is SGHRS and CDR2 YFSETQ. The CDR3 has 13 amino acids. The junction had 2 bases not matched to a gene; V was cut back by 3 bases and J by 6 bases. The TCR comes from a human donor in a cohort sampled during active COVID-19. Sequencing was carried out using peripheral blood. The chain uses TRBV5-1 and TRBJ2-1, with 8 bases fitting TRBD1. Here the CDR3 reads CASSSGQGNEQFF. The CDR3 nucleotides read TGCGCCAGCAGCTCCGGACAGGGCAATGAGCAGTTCTTC. The full variable domain, with the rest looked up from reference TRBV5-1 and TRBJ2-1, is KAGVTQTPRYLIKTRGQQVTLSCSPISGHRSVSWYQQTPGQGLQFLFEYFSETQRNKGNFPGRFSGRQFSNSRSEMNVSTLELGDSALYLCASSSGQGNEQFFGPGTRLTVL.